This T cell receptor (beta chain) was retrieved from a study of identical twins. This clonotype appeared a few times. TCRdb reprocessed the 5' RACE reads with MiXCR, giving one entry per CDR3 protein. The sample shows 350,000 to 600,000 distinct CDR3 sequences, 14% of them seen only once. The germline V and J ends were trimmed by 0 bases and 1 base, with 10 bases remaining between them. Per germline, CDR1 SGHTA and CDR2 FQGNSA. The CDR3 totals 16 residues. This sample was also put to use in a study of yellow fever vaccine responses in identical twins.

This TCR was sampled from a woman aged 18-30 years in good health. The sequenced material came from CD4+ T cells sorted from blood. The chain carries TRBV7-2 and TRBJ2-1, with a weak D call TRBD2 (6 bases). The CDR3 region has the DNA TGTGCCAGCAGCTTAGCTTTCGGGACTTCCTACAATGAGCAGTTCTTC. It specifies CASSLAFGTSYNEQFF.